The 8 T cell receptor beta chains below come from one sample, sequenced in a study of blood T cell repertoires in COVID-19. Produced via immunoSEQ multiplex PCR; TCRdb's table is partial and in-frame only. The sample has some 360,000 clones; roughly 86% are singletons. The specimen was PBMCs or T cells enriched from blood (not recorded which). The receptors originated from a woman aged 30 to 39 who had been exposed to COVID-19.

The chain has TRBV5-1 and TRBJ2-2; a possible D gene is TRBD1 (6 bases). The germline V gene encodes CDR1 SGHRS and CDR2 YFSETQ. This CDR3 is built from 14 residues. V lost 0 bases and J 7 bases, leaving 10 bases between the germline ends. The CDR3 DNA is TGCGCCAGCAGCTTGGCAGGGGTAAACGGGGAGCTGTTTTTT. Protein sequence: CASSLAGVNGELFF.

The chain uses TRBV9 and TRBJ2-7; 8 bases map to TRBD2. The CDR3 loop spans 15 amino acids. Germline CDR1 SGDLS, CDR2 YYNGEE. Trimming at V came to 3 bases and at J to 4 bases, leaving 9 bases not matched to a gene. The CDR3 sequence is CASSAKAGVVYEQYF. The CDR3 DNA sequence: TGTGCCAGCAGCGCAAAAGCGGGAGTCGTGTACGAGCAGTACTTC.

The chain links TRBV2 to TRBJ1-2, with D possibly matching TRBD1 (5 bases). The CDR3 loop spans 16 amino acids. With 2 bases removed from V and 4 bases from J, the gap between germline ends came to 17 bases. CDR1 and CDR2 (germline): SNHLY, FYNNEI. CDR3 nucleotides: TGTGCCAGCAGTGAATACCGAATGACAGCGACCTATGGCTACACCTTC. It specifies CASSEYRMTATYGYTF.

V and J are TRBV19 and TRBJ1-3, with TRBD1 matching over 8 bases. V dropped 6 bases and J dropped 0; count of bases not matched to a gene: 4. Per germline, CDR1 LNHDA and CDR2 SQIVND (reference sequence). This CDR3 is built from 15 residues. The CDR3 nucleotides are TGTGCCAGTAGGTGGACAGGGAGCTCTGGAAACACCATATATTTT. It encodes CASRWTGSSGNTIYF.

The rearrangement links TRBV7-8 to TRBJ2-7; D might be TRBD1 (6 bases). CDR1 is SGHVS and CDR2 is FQNEAQ in the germline V gene. Deletions cut 11 bases from V and 3 bases from J, with 17 bases between. The CDR3 runs to 13 residues. CDR3 region: CASRQAELYEQYF. CDR3 DNA: TGTGCCTCCAGACAGGCCGAACTCTACGAGCAGTACTTC.

This chain connects TRBV30 to TRBJ1-6; tentative D call: TRBD1 (6 bases). The CDR3 spans 13 residues. Per the germline V gene, CDR1 is GTSNPN and CDR2 is SVGIG (reference sequence). Deletions cut 4 bases from V and 9 bases from J, with 13 bases between. The CDR3 spells CAWNRDVGSPLHF. DNA for the CDR3: TGTGCCTGGAACAGGGATGTGGGTTCACCCCTCCACTTT.

The chain has TRBV5-8 and TRBJ1-1, with 7 bases identical to TRBD1. The germline gives CDR1 SGHTS, CDR2 YDEGEE. Unmatched junction bases numbered 11, after V lost 4 bases and J lost 5 bases. The CDR3 is made up of 15 amino acids. CDR3 protein: CASSIRQGIRTEAFF. In DNA form, the CDR3 reads TGTGCCAGCAGCATACGACAGGGAATAAGGACTGAAGCTTTCTTT.

This clone was counted only a few times. This chain connects TRBV27 to TRBJ2-6; D is undetermined. Trimming removed 2 bases from V and 2 bases from J, with 4 bases in between. CDR1 and CDR2 (germline): MNHEY, SMNVEV (reference sequence). The CDR3 is 14 amino acids. The CDR3: CASSLTAGANVLTF. CDR3 in DNA: TGTGCCAGCAGTTTAACAGCTGGGGCCAACGTCCTGACTTTC.